The next 32 T cell receptor beta chains were all read from a single sample in a study of T cells in Graves' hyperthyroidism and ophthalmopathy. Amplification yielded TCR beta CDR3 regions, with RNA transcripts as the source. Initially, a first-round RT-PCR of the TCR CDR3 employed the HTBI primer set. One entry per CDR3 protein results from TCRdb running MiXCR on the multiplex PCR reads. The repertoire consists of hundreds of thousands of distinct CDR3 sequences, with 46% occurring once and the leading ten covering roughly 8.2%. The sequenced sample was peripheral blood or thyroid tissue (not recorded which). These receptors came from a woman between 18 and 29 years old with Graves' hyperthyroidism.

The genes are TRBV14 and TRBJ1-2; 8 bases line up with TRBD1. This CDR3 is 15 amino acids long. With V trimmed by 3 bases and J by 4 bases, 7 bases remained unmatched. Germline V lookup: CDR1 SGHDN, CDR2 FVKESK. Here the CDR3 DNA reads TGTGCCAGCAGCCACTCTCCAGGGGGCTTCTATGGCTACACCTTC. Residues: CASSHSPGGFYGYTF.

This clonotype appeared a few times. The gene calls are TRBV2 and TRBJ1-2, with D possibly being TRBD1 (5 bases). CDR1 and CDR2 (germline): SNHLY, FYNNEI. This CDR3 is 15 amino acids long. V was clipped by 6 bases and J by 1 base, with 15 bases between them. CDR3 coding DNA: TGTGCCAGCAGCGTAGGAGCAGGGAATAACTATGGCTACACCTTC. Its protein is CASSVGAGNNYGYTF.

The chain's CDR3 is CASSPGQDLQYF. In DNA, the CDR3 is TGTGCCAGCAGCCCGGGACAGGATCTTCAGTACTTC. The genes are TRBV7-3 and TRBJ2-7, with 8 positions matching TRBD1. This CDR3 spans 12 amino acids. Looked up from germline, CDR1 is SGHTA and CDR2 is FQGTGA. J lost 10 bases, V lost 5 bases, and 7 bases had no gene match.

This clonotype came up a few times. The rearrangement uses TRBV15 and TRBJ1-4, with D unresolved. The CDR3 is 15 residues long. Germline V lookup: CDR1 LNHNV, CDR2 YYDKDF (reference sequence). The V end was cut by 0 bases, the J end by 8 bases, with 13 bases between. In DNA form, the CDR3 reads TGTGCCACCAGCAGAGACCCCGACCGGTGGGAAAAACTGTTTTTT. Its translation: CATSRDPDRWEKLFF.

This clonotype was seen only a few times. This chain joins TRBV10-3 and TRBJ2-7; a weak D match, TRBD1 (7 bases). CDR3 length equals 15 residues. V was cut by 3 bases and J by 5 bases, with 17 bases left in between. Germline V lookup: CDR1 ENHRY, CDR2 SYGVKD. The CDR3 DNA reads TGTGCCATCAGTGACTATAGCAGCAGGGGGGACGAGCAGTACTTC. Translation gives CAISDYSSRGDEQYF.

The chain recombines TRBV20-1 with TRBJ2-7; TRBD1 might be the D (6 bases). This CDR3 has 14 residues. CDR1 and CDR2 (germline): DFQATT, SNEGSKA (reference sequence). The V and J ends lost 7 bases and 1 base respectively, with 17 bases between them. CDR3 in DNA: TGCAGTGTCCTGGGGGCAGGAGCTTCCTACGAGCAGTACTTC. This sequence encodes CSVLGAGASYEQYF.

This clonotype was found a few times. V and J are TRBV7-9 and TRBJ1-1; D is possibly TRBD1 (5 bases). Germline V gene sequence: CDR1 SEHNR, CDR2 FQNEAQ (reference sequence). Trimming cost V 1 base and J 6 bases, with 9 bases left between them. There are 13 residues in the CDR3. The CDR3 sequence is CASSLVQDPEAFF. The CDR3 coding sequence is TGTGCCAGCAGCTTAGTACAGGACCCTGAAGCTTTCTTT.

The genes are TRBV5-4 and TRBJ1-1, with D unresolved. CDR3 size: 16 residues. Germline CDR1 and CDR2: SGHNT and YYREEE (reference sequence). Trimming took 4 bases from V and 2 from J, leaving 18 bases between them. The CDR3 spells CASSIGPQMINTEAFF. CDR3 DNA: TGTGCCAGCAGCATAGGGCCGCAGATGATTAACACTGAAGCTTTCTTT.

This clonotype was counted ten times or more. This sequence joins TRBV2 and TRBJ1-1; D is uncertain. Germline loops: CDR1 SNHLY, CDR2 FYNNEI. There are 10 residues in the CDR3. Trimming removed 2 bases from V and 5 bases from J, with 0 bases in between. The CDR3 DNA is TGTGCCAGCAGTGAAACTGAAGCTTTCTTT. Its protein is CASSETEAFF.

Notes on this clonotype: A much larger clone differs by one base, so this may be a read error. The chain links TRBV20-1 to TRBJ1-5; D gene ambiguous. The V and J ends lost 3 bases and 7 bases respectively, with 4 bases between them. The CDR3 consists of 10 residues. The V gene's germline CDR1 is DFQATT and CDR2 SNEGSKA (reference sequence). The CDR3 region has the DNA TGCAGTGCTAGCAGGCAGCCCCAGCATTTT. Encoded protein: CSASRQPQHF.

The V call is TRBV7-3, the J call TRBJ2-5, with 11 bases that match TRBD1. From germline, CDR1 is SGHTA and CDR2 FQGTGA. V was pared by 1 base and J by 8 bases, with 3 bases of the junction left unmatched. The CDR3 sequence is 14 residues long. The CDR3 sequence: CASSLRGQGGTQYF. CDR3 bases: TGTGCCAGCAGCTTAAGGGGACAGGGGGGCACCCAGTACTTC.

The chain is built from TRBV25-1 and TRBJ1-6; 8 bases line up with TRBD1. The CDR3 sequence is 15 residues long. V lost 4 bases to trimming and J lost 7 bases; unmatched junction nucleotides: 6. Germline V gene lookup returns CDR1 MGHDK and CDR2 SYGVNS. The DNA of the CDR3 is TGTGCCAGCAGTGTGATCGGACAGGGCAATTCACCCCTCCACTTT. Encoded protein: CASSVIGQGNSPLHF.

Concerning this clonotype: A read error may produce the germline difference seen at one junction end. The chain is built from TRBV10-3 and TRBJ1-6; D is uncertain. In germline, CDR1 is ENHRY, CDR2 SYGVKD. CDR3 length: 16 residues. The CDR3 bases are TGTGCCAGCAGTCCTCTTGTGAATGGTGGTAATTCACCCCTCCACTTT. Translation: CASSPLVNGGNSPLHF.

This clonotype was seen at least ten times. The V call is TRBV6-5, the J call TRBJ1-1; 7 positions agree with TRBD1. CDR3 size: 13 residues. Looked up from germline, CDR1 is MNHEY and CDR2 is SVGAGI. With 2 bases clipped from V and 11 bases from J, the junction kept 8 bases outside the gene matches. The CDR3 coding sequence is TGTGCCAGCAGTTACATCCGACAGGGTCAGGCTTTCTTT. Protein product: CASSYIRQGQAFF.

This clonotype appeared many times. The chain employs TRBV5-1 and TRBJ1-4; D unresolved. V lost 2 bases and J lost 3, with 8 bases in between. Looked up from germline, CDR1 is SGHRS and CDR2 is YFSETQ. This CDR3 has 14 residues. CDR3 loop: CASSFDEANEKLFF. For the CDR3, the DNA is TGCGCCAGCAGCTTCGATGAGGCTAATGAAAAACTGTTTTTT.

The V gene is TRBV5-5, the J gene TRBJ1-1; D is undetermined. The V and J ends lost 0 bases and 0 bases respectively, with 9 bases between them. The germline V gene has CDR1 SGHKS and CDR2 YYEKEE (reference sequence). CDR3 length: 15 residues. CDR3 region: CASSLVLGMNTEAFF. DNA of the CDR3: TGTGCCAGCAGCTTGGTTTTAGGGATGAACACTGAAGCTTTCTTT.

In DNA, the CDR3 is TGTGCCAGCAGCTTGGTGGGGACAGGGTACGAGCAGTACTTC. This encodes CASSLVGTGYEQYF. The J gene is TRBJ2-7, the V gene TRBV11-2, with TRBD1 identical over 9 bases. CDR1 is SGHAT, CDR2 FQNNGV, per germline. This CDR3 region has 14 residues. The V segment lost 3 bases and the J segment 4 bases; nucleotides outside the gene matches: 4.

This clonotype was observed at least ten times. The V gene is TRBV12-3 or TRBV12-4, the J gene TRBJ1-4; possibly TRBD1 for D (5 bases). The length of the CDR3 is 12 residues. V was clipped by 7 bases and J by 6 bases, with 9 bases between them. The DNA of the CDR3 is TGTGCCAGCACCGCAGGGTATGAAAAACTGTTTTTT. Translation gives CASTAGYEKLFF.

The V call is TRBV29-1, the J call TRBJ2-7, with TRBD2 matching over 9 bases. Germline CDR1 and CDR2: SQVTM and ANQGSEA. V was pared by 4 bases and J by 3 bases, with 7 bases of the junction left unmatched. The CDR3 sequence is 14 residues long. DNA of the CDR3: TGCAGCGTTGCCCCGGGACTAGCATTCTACGAGCAGTACTTC. Translated: CSVAPGLAFYEQYF.

The chain has TRBV10-2 and TRBJ1-4, with D possibly TRBD1 on 5 matching bases. CDR1 is WSHSY, CDR2 SAAADI, per germline. V was clipped by 4 bases and J by 8 bases, with 17 bases between them. This CDR3 region has 15 residues. CDR3 coding DNA: TGCGCCAGCAGTGTTCGCGGGACGTGGGAGGAAAAACTGTTTTTT. Translated, it gives CASSVRGTWEEKLFF.

To note about this clonotype: One end of the junction varies from germline; a read error may be responsible. The rearrangement links TRBV7-2 to TRBJ1-1, with 7 bases fitting TRBD1. This CDR3 region has 15 residues. The germline V gene has CDR1 SGHTA and CDR2 FQGNSA. This CDR3 reads CANSFRTGSNTEAFF. CDR3 DNA sequence: TGTGCCAACAGCTTTAGGACAGGCTCTAACACTGAAGCTTTCTTT.

This clonotype was seen only a few times. This chain uses TRBV7-2 with TRBJ1-4; 7 bases map to TRBD1. J lost 2 bases, V lost 5 bases, and 5 bases had no gene match. Germline assignment: CDR1 SGHTA and CDR2 FQGNSA. This CDR3 is built from 15 residues. DNA of the CDR3: TGTGCCAGCAGCCGACAGGGATCGACTAATGAAAAACTGTTTTTT. Protein sequence: CASSRQGSTNEKLFF.

This rearrangement joins TRBV29-1 to TRBJ1-1; D may be TRBD1 (6 bases). The CDR3 is 11 amino acids. The V end lost 6 bases, the J end lost 7 bases, and 12 bases lay between the germline ends. Germline values: CDR1 SQVTM, CDR2 ANQGSEA. The CDR3 region is CSVTGTYEAFF. As DNA, the CDR3 is TGCAGCGTGACAGGTACTTATGAAGCTTTCTTT.

The gene calls are TRBV10-3 and TRBJ1-6; 7 bases are a match to TRBD1. The CDR3 loop spans 12 amino acids. The germline V gene encodes CDR1 ENHRY and CDR2 SYGVKD. V shed 6 bases, J shed 13 bases, and the junction held 6 bases outside the gene matches. The CDR3 protein is CAISGQGDPLHF. In DNA form, the CDR3 reads TGTGCCATCAGCGGCCAGGGGGACCCCCTCCACTTT.

The chain combines TRBV19 with TRBJ1-5; 9 bases align to TRBD1. The trim removed 3 bases at V and 6 bases at J, leaving 6 bases unmatched. Germline CDR1 is LNHDA and CDR2 is SQIVND (reference sequence). CDR3 length: 15 residues. DNA for the CDR3: TGTGCCAGTAGTATGGGTACAGGGGGCACTCAGCCCCAGCATTTT. It is translated as CASSMGTGGTQPQHF.

The genes are TRBV19 and TRBJ1-6; D gene unclear. V was cut by 4 bases and J by 10 bases, with 14 bases left in between. Per germline, CDR1 LNHDA and CDR2 SQIVND (reference sequence). The CDR3 spans 14 residues. This CDR3 is CASSTAAGRSPLHF. Here the CDR3 DNA reads TGTGCCAGTAGTACAGCGGCGGGCCGCTCACCCCTCCACTTT. Drawing the rest from reference TRBV19 and TRBJ1-6, the complete variable domain is DGGITQSPKYLFRKEGQNVTLSCEQNLNHDAMYWYRQDPGQGLRLIYYSQIVNDFQKGDIAEGYSVSREKKESFPLTVTSAQKNPTAFYLCASSTAAGRSPLHFGNGTRLTVT.

The rearrangement joins TRBV7-8 to TRBJ1-6, with a weak D call TRBD1 (5 bases). The germline V and J ends were trimmed by 5 bases and 6 bases, with 8 bases remaining between them. Looked up from germline, CDR1 is SGHVS and CDR2 is FQNEAQ. The CDR3 length is 13 residues. This CDR3 reads CASSPGPNSPLHF. DNA of the CDR3: TGTGCCAGCAGCCCGGGGCCTAATTCACCCCTCCACTTT.

This clonotype was seen ten or more times. The V call is TRBV7-2, the J call TRBJ1-4; 10 nucleotides match TRBD1. With 5 bases clipped from V and 7 bases from J, the junction kept 4 bases outside the gene matches. CDR3 length: 14 residues. The germline gives CDR1 SGHTA, CDR2 FQGNSA. CDR3 nucleotides: TGTGCCAGCAGCCCCGGGACAGGGGCTGAAAAACTGTTTTTT. As protein: CASSPGTGAEKLFF.

The V and J genes are TRBV19 and TRBJ2-5, with 14 positions matching TRBD2. Per germline, CDR1 LNHDA and CDR2 SQIVND (reference sequence). The trim removed 2 bases at V and 7 bases at J, leaving 9 bases unmatched. CDR3 length equals 17 residues. The CDR3 nucleotides read TGTGCCAGTAGTATACCGTCGACGGGACTAGCGGGAGTGACCCAGTACTTC. It codes for CASSIPSTGLAGVTQYF.

This chain uses TRBV25-1 with TRBJ1-1, with 7 positions matching TRBD1. Per the germline V gene, CDR1 is MGHDK and CDR2 is SYGVNS. The CDR3 covers 13 residues. The trim removed 6 bases at V and 8 bases at J, leaving 9 bases unmatched. The CDR3 region is CASSQNRGSEAFF. CDR3 DNA sequence: TGTGCCAGCAGCCAAAACAGGGGATCCGAAGCTTTCTTT.

This clonotype has a count of ten or more. This chain uses TRBV7-8 with TRBJ2-7, with a tentative D call TRBD2 (5 bases). The V end lost 1 base, the J end lost 6 bases, and 10 bases lay between the germline ends. Per germline, CDR1 SGHVS and CDR2 FQNEAQ. This CDR3 comprises 13 residues. The CDR3 nucleotides are TGTGCCAGCAGCTTAGGGGTTGGACTCGAGCAGTACTTC. Encoded protein: CASSLGVGLEQYF.

The table lists this clonotype with a few counts. The chain recombines TRBV7-8 with TRBJ2-7, with 8 bases matching TRBD2. V gave up 0 bases and J gave up 4 bases; unmatched junction bases: 14. This CDR3 region has 18 residues. Germline CDR1 is SGHVS and CDR2 is FQNEAQ. The CDR3 DNA is TGTGCCAGCAGCTTAGCTACCCTAGAAGCGGGAGTAGGTTACGAGCAGTACTTC. It yields the protein CASSLATLEAGVGYEQYF.